The rows below give T cell receptor beta chains drawn from one sample of a study of spatial heterogeneity in lung cancer. In TCRdb, the 5' RACE reads were re-called with MiXCR into one record per CDR3 protein. The sample includes 4,500 to 6,000 distinct CDR3 sequences, about 13% of them seen just once. The sequenced sample was normal lung tissue next to the tumor, obtained at surgery. These receptors were taken from a female donor with early-stage non-small cell lung cancer. Each CDR3 is given with its conserved first and last residue. A D gene is named only where the DNA matches it firmly. Expanded clones are given a class, and other clones once, few, many or no size at all.

d_call,clone_size,j_call,v_call,cdr3_nt,cdr3_aa
.,large,TRBJ1-3,TRBV4-3,TGCGCCAGCAGCCAAGACGGCCTGCCCGGAAACACCATATATTTT,CASSQDGLPGNTIYF
.,medium-sized,TRBJ1-2,TRBV4-1,TGCGCCAGCAGCCAAGATACAGTGGACTATGGCTACACCTTC,CASSQDTVDYGYTF
TRBD2,many,TRBJ2-3,TRBV15,TGTGCCACCAGCCCTCATAGCGGGGGCACAGATACGCAGTATTTT,CATSPHSGGTDTQYF
.,medium-sized,TRBJ2-2,TRBV5-1,TGCGCCAGCAGCCCTGACTCCAACACCGGGGAGCTGTTTTTT,CASSPDSNTGELFF
TRBD1,many,TRBJ2-7,TRBV4-2,TGTGCCAGCAGCCTGGGACAGGGGCCCTACGAGCAGTACTTC,CASSLGQGPYEQYF
TRBD1,medium-sized,TRBJ1-1,TRBV14,TGTGCCAGCAGGGGGACAGGGGGAGCTTTCTTT,CASRGTGGAFF
.,medium-sized,TRBJ1-5,TRBV7-2,TGTGCCAGCACCCCCCAGGGATATGGCAATCAGCCCCAGCATTTT,CASTPQGYGNQPQHF
.,.,TRBJ2-3,TRBV15,TGTGCCACAGGGGGTTTTGTTGGGACAGATACGCAGTATTTT,CATGGFVGTDTQYF
.,medium-sized,TRBJ2-2,TRBV11-3,TGTGCCAGCAGCTCGACAGGAGTGAACACCGGGGAGCTGTTTTTT,CASSSTGVNTGELFF
.,medium-sized,TRBJ2-5,TRBV25-1,TGTGCCAGCAGTGAAACTCGGGCCGGCGAGACCCAGTACTTC,CASSETRAGETQYF
TRBD1,few,TRBJ2-1,TRBV4-3,TGCGCCAGCAGCCGTCGGGTTTTGCAGGGGGTAGTAAATGAGCAGTTCTTC,CASSRRVLQGVVNEQFF
.,many,TRBJ2-3,TRBV30,TGTGCCTGGAGAGGTTATCTAGCGCTACACACAGATACGCAGTATTTT,CAWRGYLALHTDTQYF
.,.,TRBJ2-2,TRBV28,TGTGCCAGCAGTTTACCCGTGACAGCGAACACCGGGGAGCTGTTTTTT,CASSLPVTANTGELFF
.,medium-sized,TRBJ1-1,TRBV5-1,TGCGCCAGCAGCTTGTCGCCAAACACTGAAGCTTTCTTT,CASSLSPNTEAFF
.,medium-sized,TRBJ2-2,TRBV7-9,TGTGCCAGCAGACTAAAAAGTGTGACCGGGGAGCTGTTTTTT,CASRLKSVTGELFF
.,many,TRBJ2-3,TRBV7-9,TGTGCCAGCAGCTTGCCCGAGGGGAATACGCAGTATTTT,CASSLPEGNTQYF
TRBD1,hyperexpanded,TRBJ1-2,TRBV28,TGTGCCAGCAGCACTCTGGACAGGATCCGCGGCTACACCTTC,CASSTLDRIRGYTF
.,large,TRBJ1-5,TRBV9,TGTGCCAGCAGCGCCACGGCAGGGAGGAGCCAGCCCCAGCATTTT,CASSATAGRSQPQHF
TRBD2,many,TRBJ2-7,TRBV7-8,TGTGCCAGCAGCCTTCGGACTAGCGCTCCCTACGAGCAGTACTTC,CASSLRTSAPYEQYF
TRBD2,few,TRBJ2-1,TRBV12-3/TRBV12-4,TGTGCCAGCAGTTTTCAACTAGCGGGCGATGAGCAGTTCTTC,CASSFQLAGDEQFF
.,.,TRBJ2-2,TRBV24-1,TGTGCCACCAGGGGTTTTACCGGGGAGCTGTTTTTT,CATRGFTGELFF
.,many,TRBJ2-3,TRBV28,TGTGCCGCCCAAGCGGGCCACCGCACAGATACGCAGTATTTT,CAAQAGHRTDTQYF
.,large,TRBJ2-1,TRBV28,TGTGCCACCGTCCCAAGACGGACACTGAGCAATGAGCAGTTCTTC,CATVPRRTLSNEQFF
TRBD1,medium-sized,TRBJ2-2,TRBV5-4,TGTGCCAGCAGCCAACGGACAGGCGGAAACACCGGGGAGCTGTTTTTT,CASSQRTGGNTGELFF
TRBD2,many,TRBJ2-5,TRBV3-1,TGTGCCAGCAGCCAAGATGCGGGGGGGCAAGAGACCCAGTACTTC,CASSQDAGGQETQYF
.,.,TRBJ2-1,TRBV20-1,TGCAGTACCCTAGGACGTCACGGTTCCTACAATGAGCAGTTCTTC,CSTLGRHGSYNEQFF
TRBD1,medium-sized,TRBJ2-1,TRBV6-2/TRBV6-3,TGTGCCAGCAGTTTAGGGGACAGGGCCAACAATGAGCAGTTCTTC,CASSLGDRANNEQFF
TRBD1,many,TRBJ1-1,TRBV5-1,TGCGCCAGCAGCTGGGACAGGGGGAACACTGAAGCTTTCTTT,CASSWDRGNTEAFF
.,many,TRBJ2-7,TRBV20-1,TGCAGTGCTAGGGTTAGGCGGGACCTATCCTACGAGCAGTACTTC,CSARVRRDLSYEQYF